The present entry profiles one T cell receptor (beta chain) with its context. Its antigen is still unknown. Nothing much larger sits one base from this clone, and base qualities are not available. This record comes from a study of T cell repertoires in cytomegalovirus infection (dated by TCRdb to between 2019 and 2020). For context, the study as a whole: Peptide stimulations targeted recently identified HLA-C-restricted CMV epitopes, whose presentation resists viral immunomodulation, together with well-studied HLA-B-restricted epitopes. The HLA type of each donor mattered for the analysis, because public TCR beta signatures pointed to carriage of CMV infection along with the matching HLA type. The paper's findings and limits, for the study overall: Carriers of CMV infection plus the relevant HLA type were discriminated by the cumulative frequency of public TCR beta family members in the study cohort and in an independent approximately 340-donor cohort. The ex vivo response was dominated by HLA-C-restricted CMV-specific TCR beta clonotypes, and the single most frequent clonotype in two of eight donors was supplied by these HLA-C-restricted clonotypes.

Spanning cysteine to phenylalanine, the CDR3 consists of 13 amino acids. Only the CDR3 part of the read is kept: 39 bases, read in frame from the first base. Relative to germline, V is 5 bases shorter and J is 1 base shorter, with 6 bases between their ends. Via the germline V gene, CDR1 is SNHLY and CDR2 FYNNEI. Explained via the paper, the treatment or condition label denotes: in vitro stimulation with specific CMV peptide epitopes to enrich CMV-specific T cells. Instrument used: Illumina HiSeq 1500. TCRdb ran its own pipeline on the public reads, namely fastp trimming at Q25 and MiXCR clone calling, and kept in-frame beta chains. Rows merge per CDR3 protein into single entries with the most common DNA and genes. Counted in this sample were 570,000 or so distinct CDR3 sequences; just under 40% of them appeared once. The top ten clones comprise around 48% of the sample.

The rearranged chain carries TRBV2 and TRBJ1-5; the D gene lacks a confident call. The clonotype comes from a human donor in good health (CMV status not recorded). Some clones in this sample may be carry-over from other donors' samples. This specimen was cultured PBMCs, taken from culture after CMV antigen stimulation. The base sequence is TGTGCCAGCAGTAAAGAGAGCAATCAGCCCCAGCATTTT. Translated, this gives CASSKESNQPQHF.